This T cell receptor (beta chain) stems from a study of sequential checkpoint blockade in melanoma. Study background: Randomization was 1:1 between first-line nivolumab→ipilimumab and ipilimumab→nivolumab. Each arm's sequence ended with maintenance nivolumab.

Germline values: CDR1 MNHEY, CDR2 SMNVEV (reference sequence). Trimming pared 3 bases from V and 0 bases from J, leaving 14 bases between. The CDR3 runs 16 residues. Treatment here: randomized to nivolumab then ipilimumab (arm A) or the reverse (arm B). No patient had prior DNA-damaging chemotherapy. Live CD3+CD8+ CD19− CD56− cells were sorted from PBMCs. Data came from immunoSEQ multiplex PCR; TCRdb stores just in-frame clones and leaves some out. The repertoire holds over 25,000 clones, with less than 85% as singletons. This chain joins TRBV27 and TRBJ1-1, with D perhaps TRBD1 (6 bases). This sequence originates from a human donor with melanoma. The sample here was CD8+ T cells sorted from blood (inferred from file names), taken from a patient given nivolumab and ipilimumab in sequence. The CDR3 region has the DNA TGTGCCAGCAGTTTTCGGGCGGGGGCCCTGAACACTGAAGCTTTCTTT. Translated, it gives CASSFRAGALNTEAFF.